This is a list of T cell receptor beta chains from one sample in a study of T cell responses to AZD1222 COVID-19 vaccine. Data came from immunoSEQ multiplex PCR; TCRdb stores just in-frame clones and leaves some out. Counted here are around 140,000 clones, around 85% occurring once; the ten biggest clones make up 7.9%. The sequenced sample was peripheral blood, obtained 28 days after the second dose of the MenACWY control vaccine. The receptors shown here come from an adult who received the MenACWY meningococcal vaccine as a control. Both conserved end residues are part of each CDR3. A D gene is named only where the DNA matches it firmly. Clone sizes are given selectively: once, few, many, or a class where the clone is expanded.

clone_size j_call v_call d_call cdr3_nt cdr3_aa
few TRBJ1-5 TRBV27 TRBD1 TGTGCCAGCAGTTCGGGACAGGGGAGGAATCAGCCCCAGCATTTT CASSSGQGRNQPQHF
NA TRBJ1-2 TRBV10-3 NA TGTGCCATCAACGCAGGGAACTATGGCTACACCTTC CAINAGNYGYTF
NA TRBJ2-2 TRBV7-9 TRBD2 TGTGCCAGCAGTCCGAGCGGGGTGAACACCGGGGAGCTGTTTTTT CASSPSGVNTGELFF
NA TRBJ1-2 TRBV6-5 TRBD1 TGTGCCAGCAGTTACTACGGGACAGGGGATTCTGGCTACACCTTC CASSYYGTGDSGYTF
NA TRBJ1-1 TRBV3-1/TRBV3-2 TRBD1 TGTGCCAGCAGCCAAGATATCCTCACAGTGGCAGGGGGTTGGACTGAAGCTTTCTTT CASSQDILTVAGGWTEAFF
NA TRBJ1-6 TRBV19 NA TGTGCCAGTAGCGAGGCAAGCTCCTATAATTCACCCCTCCACTTT CASSEASSYNSPLHF
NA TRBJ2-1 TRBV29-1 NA TGCAGCGTTGTAGCTGGGGGAGCCTACAATGAGCAGTTCTTC CSVVAGGAYNEQFF
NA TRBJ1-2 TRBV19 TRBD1 TGTGCCAGTAGGGACAGGGGGCAGGGCTATGGCTACACCTTC CASRDRGQGYGYTF
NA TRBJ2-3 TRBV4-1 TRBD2 TGCGCCAGCAGTCAGCAAGCGGGGCCTAGCACAGATACGCAGTATTTT CASSQQAGPSTDTQYF
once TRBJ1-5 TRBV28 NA TGTGCCAGCAGTCCCGGGGGAGGGGGTTTTCAGCCCCAGCATTTT CASSPGGGGFQPQHF
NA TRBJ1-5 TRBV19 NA TGTGCCAGTAGTATTTTACAGGGACATCAGCCCCAGCATTTT CASSILQGHQPQHF